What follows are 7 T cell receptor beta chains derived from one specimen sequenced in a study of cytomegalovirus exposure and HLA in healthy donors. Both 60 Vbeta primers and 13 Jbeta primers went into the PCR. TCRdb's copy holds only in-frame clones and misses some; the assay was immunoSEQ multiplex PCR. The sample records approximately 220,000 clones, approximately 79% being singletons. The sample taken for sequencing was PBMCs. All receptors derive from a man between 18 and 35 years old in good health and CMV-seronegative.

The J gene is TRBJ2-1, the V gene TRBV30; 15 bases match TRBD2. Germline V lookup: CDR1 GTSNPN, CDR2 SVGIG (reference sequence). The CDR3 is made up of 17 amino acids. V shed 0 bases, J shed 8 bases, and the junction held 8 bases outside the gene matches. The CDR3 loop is CAWSVYRTSGGAHEQFF. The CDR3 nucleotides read TGTGCCTGGAGTGTATACCGGACTAGCGGGGGGGCGCATGAGCAGTTCTTC.

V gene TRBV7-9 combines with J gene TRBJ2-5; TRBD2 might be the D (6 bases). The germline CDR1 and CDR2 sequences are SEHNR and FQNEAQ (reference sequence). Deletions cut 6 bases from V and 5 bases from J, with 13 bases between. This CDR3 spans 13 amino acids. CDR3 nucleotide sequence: TGTGCCAGCAGTGGAGGGGCAGGGGAGACCCAGTACTTC. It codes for CASSGGAGETQYF.

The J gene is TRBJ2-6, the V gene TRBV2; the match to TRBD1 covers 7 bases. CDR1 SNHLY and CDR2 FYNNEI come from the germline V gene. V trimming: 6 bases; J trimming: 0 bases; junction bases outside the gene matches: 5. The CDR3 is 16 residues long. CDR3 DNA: TGTGCCAGCAGGCAGGGGGTGAGCTCTGGGGCCAACGTCCTGACTTTC. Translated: CASRQGVSSGANVLTF.

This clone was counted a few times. CDR3 DNA sequence: TGTGCCAGCAGCTTCACTAGCGGGAGTATCGGAAACACAGATACGCAGTATTTT. Its protein product is CASSFTSGSIGNTDTQYF. The V call is TRBV7-2, the J call TRBJ2-3; 11 nucleotides line up with TRBD2. V shed 3 bases and J 2 bases; nucleotides not matched to a gene: 10. Per germline, CDR1 SGHTA and CDR2 FQGNSA. This CDR3 is 18 amino acids long.

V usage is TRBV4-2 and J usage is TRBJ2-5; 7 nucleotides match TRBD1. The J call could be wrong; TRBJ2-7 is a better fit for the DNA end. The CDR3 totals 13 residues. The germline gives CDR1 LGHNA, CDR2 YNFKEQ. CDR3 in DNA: TGTGCCAGCAGCCAAGAAGGGGGCAACGAGCAGTACTTC. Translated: CASSQEGGNEQYF.

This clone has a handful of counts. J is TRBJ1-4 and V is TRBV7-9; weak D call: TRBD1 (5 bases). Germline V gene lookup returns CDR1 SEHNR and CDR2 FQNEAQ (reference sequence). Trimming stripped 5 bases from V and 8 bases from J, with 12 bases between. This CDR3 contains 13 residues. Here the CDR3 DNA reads TGTGCCAGCAGCGAGGGGCGGGGAGAAAAACTGTTTTTT. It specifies CASSEGRGEKLFF.

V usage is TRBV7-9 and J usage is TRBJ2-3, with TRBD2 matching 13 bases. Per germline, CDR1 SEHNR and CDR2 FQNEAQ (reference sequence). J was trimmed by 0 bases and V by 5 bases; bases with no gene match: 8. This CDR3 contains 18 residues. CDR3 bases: TGTGCCAGCAGCACCCAGGGACTAGCGGGGTCTAGCACAGATACGCAGTATTTT. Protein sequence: CASSTQGLAGSSTDTQYF. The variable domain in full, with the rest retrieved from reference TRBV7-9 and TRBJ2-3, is DTGVSQNPRHKITKRGQNVTFRCDPISEHNRLYWYRQTLGQGPEFLTYFQNEAQLEKSRLLSDRFSAERPKGSFSTLEIQRTEQGDSAMYLCASSTQGLAGSSTDTQYFGPGTRLTVL.